A single sample gave rise to the 8 T cell receptor beta chains below, sequenced in a study of cytomegalovirus exposure and HLA in healthy donors. The PCR contained 60 Vbeta and 13 Jbeta primers. Generated by immunoSEQ multiplex PCR, the TCRdb table keeps only in-frame clones and is missing some. The table has 200,000 or so clones, roughly three quarters seen once. The sample taken for sequencing was PBMCs. These receptors came from a man aged 45-65 years in good health and CMV-seronegative.

The sample holds a few counts of this clone. The rearrangement uses TRBV28 and TRBJ1-2; possible D gene TRBD1, 6 bases. Germline CDR1 reads MDHEN; CDR2 reads SYDVKM. V dropped 5 bases and J dropped 2 bases, with 18 bases sitting between them. The CDR3 totals 16 residues. CDR3 DNA: TGTGCCAGCAGTGGATCAATCCCAGGACAGAACTATGGCTACACCTTC. Protein sequence: CASSGSIPGQNYGYTF.

The V and J genes are TRBV7-2 and TRBJ1-2, with TRBD1 identical over 7 bases. Germline lookup yields CDR1 SGHTA and CDR2 FQGNSA. J was trimmed by 4 bases and V by 5 bases; bases with no gene match: 10. This CDR3 contains 15 residues. The CDR3 nucleotides read TGTGCCAGCAGCCTCAGTGCCAGGGGGAGCTATGGCTACACCTTC. Translating it yields CASSLSARGSYGYTF.

The rearrangement joins TRBV5-1 to TRBJ1-3; tentatively, D is TRBD1 (6 bases). CDR1 is SGHRS, CDR2 YFSETQ, per germline. Trimming removed 4 bases from V and 0 bases from J, with 11 bases in between. The CDR3 is made up of 15 amino acids. The DNA for the CDR3 is TGCGCCAGCAGCCCGGCGGGGGCCTCTGGAAACACCATATATTTT. This gives the protein CASSPAGASGNTIYF.

The chain carries TRBV6-5 and TRBJ2-1; 8 bases are shared with TRBD2. Germline V lookup: CDR1 MNHEY, CDR2 SVGAGI. The CDR3 runs 16 residues. The V and J ends lost 4 bases and 2 bases, in that order; junction bases with no gene match: 7. The CDR3 region has the DNA TGTGCCAGCAGTTCCCTAGCGGGCGTCACCTACAATGAGCAGTTCTTC. Amino acids: CASSSLAGVTYNEQFF.

The genes are TRBV2 and TRBJ2-1; 11 nucleotides match TRBD2. The V segment lost 6 bases and the J segment 6 bases; nucleotides outside the gene matches: 7. Germline V lookup: CDR1 SNHLY, CDR2 FYNNEI. The CDR3 spans 15 residues. Here the CDR3 reads CASRGGLAEANEQFF. The CDR3, as DNA: TGTGCCAGCAGGGGGGGACTAGCGGAGGCCAATGAGCAGTTCTTC.

This sequence joins TRBV6-8 and TRBJ1-3; perhaps TRBD1 as D (5 bases). V gave up 10 bases and J gave up 3 bases, with 19 bases separating them. The CDR3 spans 15 residues. The germline CDR1 and CDR2 sequences are MNHGY and SAAAGT. In DNA form, the CDR3 reads TGTGCCACCTTGGACCAGGGTATCGGTGGAAACACCATATATTTT. It translates to CATLDQGIGGNTIYF.

The chain employs TRBV6-1 and TRBJ1-1; 11 nucleotides agree with TRBD1. The CDR3 is 15 residues long. CDR1 and CDR2 from the germline V gene are MNHNS and SASEGT. Trimming cost V 6 bases and J 3 bases; bases outside gene matches: 6. The CDR3 sequence: CASRGDRGWDTEAFF. CDR3 coding DNA: TGTGCCAGCAGGGGGGACAGGGGGTGGGACACTGAAGCTTTCTTT.

Regarding this clone: Other DNA sequences from this sample encode an identical CDR3 as well. J is TRBJ2-7 and V is TRBV30; D is possibly TRBD2 (6 bases). CDR3 length: 16 residues. Germline V CDR1 and CDR2: GTSNPN, SVGIG (reference sequence). V lost 1 base and J lost 1, with 17 bases in between. The CDR3 spells CAWSGKGGKTSYEQYF. Written as DNA, the CDR3 is TGTGCCTGGAGTGGAAAGGGAGGAAAAACTTCCTACGAGCAGTACTTC.